This is a list of T cell receptor beta chains from one sample in a study of molecular identifiers for immune sequencing clone quantification. TCRdb fed the PCR reads into MiXCR, producing one record per CDR3 protein. This sample carries 490,000 or so distinct CDR3 sequences, around 21% of them seen once, and the ten largest clones take about 0.8%. The specimen sequenced was naive CD8+ T cells from blood, with Jurkat cell RNA spiked in. These receptors came from a human donor in good health. Some libraries in this study had Jurkat cell RNA spiked in. Both conserved end residues are part of each CDR3. A D gene is named only where the DNA matches it firmly. The size of a clone is reported for some rows only, either as once, few or many, or as a class for expanded clones.

TRBD2	TRBJ2-5	16	TRBV7-6	many	TGTGCCAGCAGCTTAAACCGGGAGGCAAACCAAGAGACCCAGTACTTC	CASSLNREANQETQYF
NA	TRBJ2-3	13	TRBV7-2	many	TGTGCCAGCTTGGCTGAAAGCACAGATACGCAGTATTTT	CASLAESTDTQYF
TRBD2	TRBJ2-5	17	TRBV27	NA	TGTGCCAGCAGTACGCTTTTTGTCGCGGGAGCTAAAGAGACCCAGTACTTC	CASSTLFVAGAKETQYF
NA	TRBJ1-4	14	TRBV4-2	NA	TGTGCCAGCAGTTCAGTAGGGGGGGGTGAAAAACTGTTTTTT	CASSSVGGGEKLFF
NA	TRBJ2-3	15	TRBV11-3	NA	TGTGCCAGCAGCTTAGATGGTGGTCCCACAGATACGCAGTATTTT	CASSLDGGPTDTQYF
TRBD1	TRBJ2-2	16	TRBV7-9	few	TGTGCCAGCAGCTTAGAGGACAGGGGGCTCGCCGGGGAGCTGTTTTTT	CASSLEDRGLAGELFF
TRBD1	TRBJ2-7	16	TRBV28	NA	TGTGCCAGCAGTTCTCTTAGACAGGGCTTGTCCTACGAGCAGTACTTC	CASSSLRQGLSYEQYF
NA	TRBJ2-7	9	TRBV6-1	NA	TGTGCCAGCAAGAACGAGCAGTACTTC	CASKNEQYF
NA	TRBJ1-5	13	TRBV27	few	TGTGCCAGCAGTTTAATAAGAGATCAGCCCCAGCATTTT	CASSLIRDQPQHF
NA	TRBJ2-1	13	TRBV7-6	NA	TGTGCCAGCAGCTTGAGTCAGCGTAATGAGCAGTTCTTC	CASSLSQRNEQFF
TRBD2	TRBJ2-7	15	TRBV5-6	many	TGTGCCAGCAGCCCCGAGCCAGCGGGGGACTACGAGCAGTACTTC	CASSPEPAGDYEQYF
NA	TRBJ1-2	17	TRBV4-3	many	TGCGCCAGCAGCCAAGGCGGGCCGGGACACCCTAACTATGGCTACACCTTC	CASSQGGPGHPNYGYTF
TRBD2	TRBJ2-7	11	TRBV20-1	few	TGCAGTGCCAGAGCGGGGTACGAGCAGTACTTC	CSARAGYEQYF
NA	TRBJ2-5	15	TRBV7-2	NA	TGTGCCAGCAGCCCACCCGGGACAAGTTGGGAGACCCTGTACTTC	CASSPPGTSWETLYF
NA	TRBJ1-5	13	TRBV12-3/TRBV12-4	few	TGTGCCAGCAGTTTTTCCTACAATCAGCCCCAGCATTTT	CASSFSYNQPQHF
NA	TRBJ2-1	13	TRBV19	NA	TGTGCCAGTAGCTCAACAGGTATCGATGAGCAGTCCTTC	CASSSTGIDEQSF
TRBD1	TRBJ2-7	14	TRBV6-5	many	TGTGCCAGCAGTTTCCGGGACAGAAGCCACGAGCAGTACTTC	CASSFRDRSHEQYF
NA	TRBJ2-3	15	TRBV30	NA	TGTGCCTGGAGTGCGACAGGTGTGAGCACAGATACGCAGTATTTT	CAWSATGVSTDTQYF
TRBD1	TRBJ1-1	13	TRBV28	once	TGTGCCAGCGGTTGGACAGGGGGCGGTGAAGCTTTCTTT	CASGWTGGGEAFF
NA	TRBJ1-4	19	TRBV4-1	few	TGCGCCAGCAGCCAAGAGACCGGGACGGTTCTTTCAACTAATGAAAAACTGTTTTTT	CASSQETGTVLSTNEKLFF
NA	TRBJ2-5	12	TRBV13	NA	TGTGCCAGCAGCACACACCGGGGGCCCCAGTACTTC	CASSTHRGPQYF
TRBD2	TRBJ2-2	17	TRBV14	many	TGTGCCAGCAGCCAAGATCCCCTAGCGGCCAACACCGGGGAGCTGTTTTTT	CASSQDPLAANTGELFF
TRBD2	TRBJ2-1	15	TRBV7-9	few	TGTGCCAGCAGCTTGGGACTAGCGGGGACCAGTGAGCAGTTCTTC	CASSLGLAGTSEQFF
NA	TRBJ2-5	12	TRBV11-2	many	TGTGCCAGCAGCTCGGGGAGCGAGACCCAGTACTTC	CASSSGSETQYF
NA	TRBJ2-7	13	TRBV7-9	few	TGTGCCAGCAACGCCGGGACAAATTACGAGCAGTACTTC	CASNAGTNYEQYF
NA	TRBJ1-5	14	TRBV19	few	TGTGCCAGTCTCGTTCGGGGCCACCATCAGCCCCAGCATTTT	CASLVRGHHQPQHF
NA	TRBJ2-7	12	TRBV20-1	many	TGCAGTGCTAGTGGTCCGTCCTACGAGCAGTACTTC	CSASGPSYEQYF
NA	TRBJ1-1	16	TRBV28	many	TGTGCCAGCAGTTTTCACGGGATCGTGCGGAACACTGAAGCTTTCTTT	CASSFHGIVRNTEAFF
NA	TRBJ2-7	16	TRBV5-6	once	TGTGCCAGCAGCTTGGGGGCGCATGTTACCTCCTACGAGCAGTCCTTC	CASSLGAHVTSYEQSF
NA	TRBJ2-3	16	TRBV3-1	NA	TGTGCCAGCAGCCAAGTTGGACGGTCTAGCACAGATACGCAGTATTTT	CASSQVGRSSTDTQYF
TRBD2	TRBJ2-5	14	TRBV2	once	TGTGCCAGCAAGGGGCGGGGGGCGTCAGAGACCCAGTACTTC	CASKGRGASETQYF
NA	TRBJ2-7	13	TRBV6-6	many	TGTGCCAGCAGTTATCTGGCGGGACGCGAGCAGTACTTC	CASSYLAGREQYF
TRBD1	TRBJ2-2	14	TRBV20-1	NA	TGCAGTGCTAGACGTCAGGGGGCGGGCGGGGAGCTGTTTTTT	CSARRQGAGGELFF
TRBD1	TRBJ2-3	18	TRBV11-2	few	TGTGCCAGCAGCTTAGATTACGGGACAGGGTTGGGCACAGATACGCAGTATTTT	CASSLDYGTGLGTDTQYF
NA	TRBJ2-3	17	TRBV19	NA	TGTGCCAGTAGTATTGTCTTTGGGGGCCAGGCCCCAGATACGCAGTATTTT	CASSIVFGGQAPDTQYF
TRBD1	TRBJ1-5	17	TRBV12-3/TRBV12-4	NA	TGTGCCAGCAGTTTGAGCAATGGGGACAGTTCCAATCAGCCCCAGCATTTT	CASSLSNGDSSNQPQHF
NA	TRBJ2-7	16	TRBV30	NA	TGTGCCTGGAGTGTACAGGTCATCGGGGGTTCCTGCGAGCAGTACTTC	CAWSVQVIGGSCEQYF
TRBD2	TRBJ2-1	17	TRBV11-2	NA	TGTGCCAGCAGCTTAGTATTAGTACTAGCGGGAAGAAATGAGCAGTTCTTC	CASSLVLVLAGRNEQFF
NA	TRBJ1-6	16	TRBV15	NA	TGTGCCACCAGCATCTCCCGAAGCTCCTATAATTCACCCCTCCACTTT	CATSISRSSYNSPLHF
NA	TRBJ1-5	13	TRBV5-5	many	TGTGCCAGCAGCTTGGGCGGGGATCAGCCCCAGCATTTT	CASSLGGDQPQHF
NA	TRBJ2-3	13	TRBV24-1	NA	TGTGCCACCAGTGCTCAGGGTACAGATACGCAGTATTTT	CATSAQGTDTQYF
TRBD1	TRBJ2-1	14	TRBV29-1	few	TGCAGCGCCCCGCTCCGGGACAGCTTCGATGAGCAGTTCTTC	CSAPLRDSFDEQFF
TRBD1	TRBJ1-5	15	TRBV28	NA	TGTGCCAGCAGCCAACAACAGGGGAGCAATCAGCCCCAGCATTTT	CASSQQQGSNQPQHF
TRBD2	TRBJ2-3	15	TRBV19	NA	TGTGCCAGTAGTACCCCCGGCGGGAGAGAGGATACGCAGTATTTT	CASSTPGGREDTQYF
NA	TRBJ2-5	14	TRBV6-2/TRBV6-3	NA	TGTGCCAGCAGACCGGGACACCTCCAAGAGACCCAGTACTTC	CASRPGHLQETQYF
NA	TRBJ2-7	15	TRBV12-3/TRBV12-4	few	TGTGCCAGCAGTTTACCTGAGGACAGCTCCTACGAGCAGTACTTC	CASSLPEDSSYEQYF
TRBD2	TRBJ2-1	17	TRBV4-1	many	TGCGCCAGCAGTCCTCGCCCGACTAGCGGGGGATACAATGAGCAGTTCTTC	CASSPRPTSGGYNEQFF
TRBD1	TRBJ2-5	15	TRBV7-7	NA	TGTGCTAGCAGCTTGACGACAGGGGGCGTTGAGACCCAGTACTTC	CASSLTTGGVETQYF
TRBD2	TRBJ2-1	17	TRBV4-3	NA	TGCGCCAGCAGCCAAACCTATAGCGGGAGCTCCTACAATGAGCAGTTCTTC	CASSQTYSGSSYNEQFF
NA	TRBJ1-5	14	TRBV30	many	TGTGCCTGGAGTGAAGGACAAACGAATCAGCCCCAGCATTTT	CAWSEGQTNQPQHF
TRBD1	TRBJ2-5	13	TRBV20-1	many	TGCAGTGCTGGGACAGGGATGGTGGAGACCCAGTACTTC	CSAGTGMVETQYF
TRBD1	TRBJ2-7	13	TRBV3-1	many	TGTGCCAGCAGCCGGGACAGGGAGTACGAGCAGTACTTC	CASSRDREYEQYF
NA	TRBJ2-5	12	TRBV24-1	few	TGTGCCACCAGTGATATCGGAGAGACCCAGTACTTC	CATSDIGETQYF
NA	TRBJ2-7	14	TRBV5-4	few	TGTGCCAGCAGCTTGCTGGGACCGTCGGGAGAGCAGTACTTC	CASSLLGPSGEQYF